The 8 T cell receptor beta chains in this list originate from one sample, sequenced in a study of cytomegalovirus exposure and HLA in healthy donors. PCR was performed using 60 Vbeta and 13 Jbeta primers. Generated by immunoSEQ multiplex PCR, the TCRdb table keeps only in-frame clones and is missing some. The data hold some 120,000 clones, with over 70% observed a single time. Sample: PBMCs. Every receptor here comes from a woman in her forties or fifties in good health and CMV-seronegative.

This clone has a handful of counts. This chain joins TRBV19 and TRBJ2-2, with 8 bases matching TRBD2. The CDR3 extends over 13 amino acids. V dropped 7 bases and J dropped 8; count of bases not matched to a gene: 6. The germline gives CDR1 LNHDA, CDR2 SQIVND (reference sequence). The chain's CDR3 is CASKGGRSGELFF. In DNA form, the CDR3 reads TGTGCCAGTAAAGGCGGGAGGTCAGGGGAGCTGTTTTTT.

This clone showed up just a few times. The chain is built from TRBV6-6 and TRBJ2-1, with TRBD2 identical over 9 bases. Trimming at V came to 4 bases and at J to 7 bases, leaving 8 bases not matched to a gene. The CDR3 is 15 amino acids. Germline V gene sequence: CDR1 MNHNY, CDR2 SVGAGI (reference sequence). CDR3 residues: CASSLAGVPNNEQFF. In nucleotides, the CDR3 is TGTGCCAGCAGTTTAGCGGGAGTGCCAAATAATGAGCAGTTCTTC.

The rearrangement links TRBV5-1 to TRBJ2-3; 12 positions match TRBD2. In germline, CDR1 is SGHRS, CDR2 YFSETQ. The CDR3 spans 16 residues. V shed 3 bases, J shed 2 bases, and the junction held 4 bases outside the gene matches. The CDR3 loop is CASSSGLAGTTDTQYF. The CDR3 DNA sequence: TGCGCCAGCAGCTCCGGACTAGCGGGAACCACAGATACGCAGTATTTT.

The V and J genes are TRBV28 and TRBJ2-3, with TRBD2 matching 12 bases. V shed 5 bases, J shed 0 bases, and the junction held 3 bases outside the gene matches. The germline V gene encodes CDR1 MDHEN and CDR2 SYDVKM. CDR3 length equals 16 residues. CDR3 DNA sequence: TGTGCCAGCAGTCCTACTAGCGGGAGGAGCACAGATACGCAGTATTTT. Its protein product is CASSPTSGRSTDTQYF.

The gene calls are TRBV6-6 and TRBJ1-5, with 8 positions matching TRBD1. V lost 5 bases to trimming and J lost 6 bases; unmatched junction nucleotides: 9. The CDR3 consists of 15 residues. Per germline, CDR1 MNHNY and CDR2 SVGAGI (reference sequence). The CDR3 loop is CASSPGGQGGQPQHF. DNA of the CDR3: TGTGCCAGCAGTCCTGGAGGACAGGGTGGTCAGCCCCAGCATTTT.

The CDR3 here is CASSVGGSSEQYF. Written as DNA, the CDR3 is TGTGCCAGCAGCGTAGGCGGTAGTAGCGAGCAGTACTTC. The gene calls are TRBV9 and TRBJ2-7; no firm D call. This CDR3 is built from 13 residues. V was pared by 0 bases and J by 6 bases, with 10 bases between. Germline V gene data show CDR1 as SGDLS and CDR2 as YYNGEE. The full variable domain, in which reference TRBV9 and TRBJ2-7 provide the parts outside the CDR3, is DSGVTQTPKHLITATGQRVTLRCSPRSGDLSVYWYQQSLDQGLQFLIQYYNGEERAKGNILERFSAQQFPDLHSELNLSSLELGDSALYFCASSVGGSSEQYFGPGTRLTVT.

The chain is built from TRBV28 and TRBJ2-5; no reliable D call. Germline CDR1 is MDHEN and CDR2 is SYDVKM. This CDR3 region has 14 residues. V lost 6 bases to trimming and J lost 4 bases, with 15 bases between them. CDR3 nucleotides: TGTGCCAGCAGGTCGGCAGGTGGCCTAGAGACCCAGTACTTC. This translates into CASRSAGGLETQYF.

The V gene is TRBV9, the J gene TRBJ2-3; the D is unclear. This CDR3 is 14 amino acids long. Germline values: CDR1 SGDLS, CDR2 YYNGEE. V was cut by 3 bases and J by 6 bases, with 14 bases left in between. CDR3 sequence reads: CASSAADSFDTQYF. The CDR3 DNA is TGTGCCAGCAGCGCCGCCGACTCCTTTGATACGCAGTATTTT.